The 7 T cell receptor beta chains below all came from one sample that was sequenced in a study of blood T cells in healthy people across ages. For the second PCR, which ran for about 6 to 11 cycles, a sample-barcoded 5' primer and a J-beta primer mix were used. One entry per CDR3 protein results from TCRdb running MiXCR on the 5' RACE reads. Of about 1.1 million distinct CDR3 sequences listed, 35% to 40% are singletons. The sample consisted of blood. These receptors all stem from a man aged 18-30 years in good health.

V gene TRBV20-1 combines with J gene TRBJ1-5; D is ambiguous. Germline lookup yields CDR1 DFQATT and CDR2 SNEGSKA (reference sequence). V was trimmed by 3 bases and J by 6 bases, leaving 9 bases between them. CDR3 size: 12 residues. CDR3 sequence reads: CSASPRGQPQHF. The DNA for the CDR3 is TGCAGTGCTAGCCCCCGAGGTCAGCCCCAGCATTTT.

This clonotype was seen just once. The chain carries TRBV27 and TRBJ1-1; 12 positions agree with TRBD1. This CDR3 has 17 residues. After removal of 4 bases from V and 0 bases from J, the junction contained 6 bases not matched to a gene. The germline V gene encodes CDR1 MNHEY and CDR2 SMNVEV (reference sequence). In DNA form, the CDR3 reads TGTGCCAGCAGTTCAGGGACAGGGGGCTTGTTGAACACTGAAGCTTTCTTT. This gives the protein CASSSGTGGLLNTEAFF.

This clonotype was seen a handful of times. The V gene is TRBV29-1, the J gene TRBJ1-5; 7 bases are shared with TRBD1. With V trimmed by 6 bases and J by 7 bases, 12 bases remained unmatched. The germline gives CDR1 SQVTM, CDR2 ANQGSEA. This CDR3 is 14 amino acids long. CDR3 loop: CSVAPEGAGQPQHF. CDR3 in DNA: TGCAGCGTAGCACCGGAGGGGGCAGGACAGCCCCAGCATTTT.

This rearrangement joins TRBV7-6 to TRBJ2-1, with D maybe TRBD1 (6 bases). Between the trimmed V and J ends, which lost 5 bases and 5 bases, there was a span of 13 bases. In germline, CDR1 is SGHVS, CDR2 FNYEAQ. The CDR3 consists of 14 residues. CDR3: CASSPNRDHNEQFF. CDR3 DNA sequence: TGTGCCAGCAGCCCCAACAGGGATCACAATGAGCAGTTCTTC.

This clonotype was recorded many times. V usage is TRBV10-3 and J usage is TRBJ1-2, with D perhaps TRBD1 (5 bases). Between the trimmed V and J ends, which lost 2 bases and 4 bases, there was a span of 11 bases. CDR3 length equals 14 residues. Per the germline V gene, CDR1 is ENHRY and CDR2 is SYGVKD. The CDR3: CAISEGTVTYGYTF. In DNA, the CDR3 is TGTGCCATCAGTGAGGGGACGGTCACCTATGGCTACACCTTC.

This clonotype turned up a few times. The chain has TRBV7-2 and TRBJ2-1; 10 nucleotides align to TRBD2. CDR1 is SGHTA, CDR2 FQGNSA, per germline. This CDR3 is 15 amino acids long. V shed 4 bases, J shed 8 bases, and the junction held 8 bases outside the gene matches. The CDR3: CASSSSSGGVYEQFF. The CDR3 region has the DNA TGTGCCAGCAGCTCCTCCAGCGGGGGGGTTTATGAGCAGTTCTTC.

The chain uses TRBV5-1 and TRBJ2-2, with D possibly TRBD2 on 6 matching bases. V gave up 4 bases and J gave up 4 bases, with 11 bases separating them. The CDR3 has 14 residues. Per the germline V gene, CDR1 is SGHRS and CDR2 is YFSETQ. The chain's CDR3 is CASSRDGGTGELFF. Here the CDR3 DNA reads TGCGCCAGCAGCAGAGACGGGGGCACCGGGGAGCTGTTTTTT. Variable domain in full (rest from reference TRBV5-1 and TRBJ2-2): KAGVTQTPRYLIKTRGQQVTLSCSPISGHRSVSWYQQTPGQGLQFLFEYFSETQRNKGNFPGRFSGRQFSNSRSEMNVSTLELGDSALYLCASSRDGGTGELFFGEGSRLTVL.